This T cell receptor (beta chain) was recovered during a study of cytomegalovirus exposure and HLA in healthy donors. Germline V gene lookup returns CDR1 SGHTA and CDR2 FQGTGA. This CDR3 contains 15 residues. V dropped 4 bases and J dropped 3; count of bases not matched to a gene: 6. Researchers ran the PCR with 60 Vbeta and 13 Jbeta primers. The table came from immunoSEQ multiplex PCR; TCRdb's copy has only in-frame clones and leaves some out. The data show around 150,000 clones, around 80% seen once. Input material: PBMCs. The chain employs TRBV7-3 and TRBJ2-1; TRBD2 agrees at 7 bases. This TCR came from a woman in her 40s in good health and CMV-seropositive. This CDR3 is CASSSGLPYYNEQFF. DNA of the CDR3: TGTGCCAGCAGCTCGGGACTACCCTACTACAATGAGCAGTTCTTC.